These 5 T cell receptor beta chains came from one sample sequenced in a study of blood T cell repertoires in COVID-19. Method: immunoSEQ multiplex PCR; TCRdb's copy keeps in-frame clones and lacks some. Among 120,000 to 150,000 clones, 85% to 90% were seen once, and the ten largest hold about two fifths. The sample was peripheral blood. The receptors come from a man aged 45-60 years who had recovered from COVID-19.

In its sample, this clone was seen once. The chain couples TRBV7-2 to TRBJ1-5; D perhaps matches TRBD1 (5 bases). Looked up from germline, CDR1 is SGHTA and CDR2 is FQGNSA. The V and J ends lost 0 bases and 6 bases respectively, with 9 bases between them. This CDR3 spans 14 amino acids. The CDR3 DNA reads as TGTGCCAGCAGCTTAGCGGGGCAGGGTCAGCCCCAGCATTTT. It is translated as CASSLAGQGQPQHF.

The genes are TRBV11-2 and TRBJ1-1; TRBD1 is a possible D gene (5 bases). CDR3 size: 14 residues. Trimming took off 2 bases at V and 3 bases at J, with 10 bases between the two ends. CDR1 and CDR2 from the germline V gene are SGHAT and FQNNGV. CDR3 in amino acids: CASSLFLGDTEAFF. For the CDR3, the DNA is TGTGCCAGCAGCTTATTTCTAGGGGACACTGAAGCTTTCTTT.

V gene TRBV5-1 combines with J gene TRBJ2-3, with a weak D call TRBD2 (5 bases). The V end was cut by 4 bases, the J end by 4 bases, with 10 bases between. The CDR3 loop spans 13 amino acids. In germline, CDR1 is SGHRS, CDR2 YFSETQ. The CDR3 loop reads CASSHAGADTQYF. As DNA, the CDR3 is TGCGCCAGCAGCCACGCGGGTGCAGATACGCAGTATTTT.

CDR3 amino acids: CASSYSGENANSPLHF. For the CDR3, the DNA is TGTGCCAGCAGTTACAGCGGAGAAAACGCTAATTCACCCCTCCACTTT. This sequence joins TRBV6-6 and TRBJ1-6; no definite D call. Germline CDR1 MNHNY, CDR2 SVGAGI (reference sequence). The V gene lost 2 bases and the J gene lost 6 bases, with 14 bases spanning the gap. The length of the CDR3 is 16 residues.

The chain carries TRBV4-3 and TRBJ1-2; D possibly corresponds to TRBD1 (5 bases). Germline CDR1 LGHNA, CDR2 YSLEER. V dropped 0 bases and J dropped 5 bases, with 16 bases sitting between them. CDR3 length: 16 amino acids. In nucleotides, the CDR3 is TGCGCCAGCAGCCAAGACTCAGGGCGAATTGGATATGGCTACACCTTC. Translation: CASSQDSGRIGYGYTF.